This T cell receptor beta chain was found in a study of graft-versus-host responses after intestinal transplantation. Findings of the study overall: Recipient marrow harbored GvH clones, some of which surfaced first in ileum or blood. With peak circulating GvH clone levels came an association with early post-transplant HvG declines.

V trimming: 0 bases; J trimming: 0 bases; junction bases outside the gene matches: 3. This CDR3 spans 16 amino acids. Germline-derived CDR1 and CDR2 are MNHEY and SVGAGI. Clones were read by immunoSEQ multiplex PCR, and TCRdb kept only the in-frame ones, dropping some. The data contain around 25,000 clones, 80% to 90% of them singletons. With regard to this clone: Its target is unknown.

The sample in question was PBMCs, obtained approximately 450 days after intestinal transplant. The chain has TRBV6-5 and TRBJ2-7; 9 bases align to TRBD1. The TCR comes from a human patient who received an intestinal transplant, so some T cells may come from the graft donor. The CDR3 nucleotides read TGTGCCAGCAGTTACTCCGGGACAGGGAGCTCCTACGAGCAGTACTTC. It specifies CASSYSGTGSSYEQYF.